A selection of T cell receptor beta chains follows, all from one sample in a study of regulatory T cells in long-lasting Graves disease. TCRdb re-called the multiplex PCR reads with MiXCR, one entry per CDR3 protein. The table records approximately 470,000 distinct CDR3 sequences, 15% to 20% of them present only once. Another study also made use of these data, one on T cells in Graves' hyperthyroidism and ophthalmopathy.

The material sequenced was peripheral blood mononuclear cells (PBMCs), taken at new diagnosis, from a patient treated with antithyroid drugs. The receptor set was obtained from a man aged 35-49 years with Graves disease. Both conserved end residues are part of each CDR3. A D gene is named only where the DNA matches it firmly. Some rows mark clone size as missing; the rest say once, few, many or name a class of expanded clone.

j_gene,v_gene,abundance,d_gene,CDR3aa,CDR3nt
TRBJ2-1,TRBV6-9,-,TRBD1,CASSYAGTGAYNEQFF,TGTGCCAGCAGTTACGCCGGGACAGGGGCCTACAATGAGCAGTTCTTC
TRBJ1-5,TRBV10-3,many,-,CAISESGQPQHF,TGTGCCATCAGTGAGTCGGGCCAGCCCCAGCATTTT
TRBJ2-7,TRBV3-1,many,TRBD2,CASSYRPASGRDDGGQYF,TGTGCCAGTTCATACCGACCCGCTAGCGGGAGGGATGACGGCGGGCAGTACTTC
TRBJ2-3,TRBV3-1,once,TRBD2,CASSQDLAGESTDTQYF,TGTGCCAGCAGCCAAGATCTAGCGGGGGAGAGCACAGATACGCAGTATTTT
TRBJ2-3,TRBV27,few,TRBD1,CASKRQGATDTQYF,TGTGCCAGCAAGCGTCAGGGGGCCACAGATACGCAGTATTTT
TRBJ2-4,TRBV24-1,many,TRBD2,CATSEYSGNGKNIQYF,TGTGCCACCAGTGAATATAGCGGGAACGGCAAAAACATTCAGTACTTC
TRBJ2-3,TRBV20-1,-,-,CSARGGGGTDTQYF,TGCAGTGCTAGGGGGGGCGGCGGGACAGATACGCAGTATTTT
TRBJ2-1,TRBV29-1,many,TRBD2,CSVSPGLAGAHEQFF,TGCAGCGTTTCTCCCGGACTAGCGGGAGCCCATGAGCAGTTCTTC
TRBJ2-3,TRBV6-2/TRBV6-3,-,-,CACSYGGLLTDTQYF,TGTGCCTGCAGTTACGGCGGGCTCCTCACAGATACGCAGTATTTT
TRBJ2-7,TRBV28,-,-,CVSSLSSYEQYF,TGTGTCAGCAGCCTAAGCTCCTACGAGCAGTACTTC
TRBJ2-7,TRBV3-1,once,-,CASSQVSGGGAEQYF,TGTGCCAGCAGCCAAGTTTCAGGGGGGGGTGCCGAGCAGTACTTC
TRBJ2-2,TRBV20-1,-,-,CSASGVYTGELFF,TGCAGTGCTAGCGGGGTTTACACCGGGGAGCTGTTTTTT
TRBJ2-3,TRBV20-1,few,-,CSARLVMDTQYF,TGCAGTGCTCGACTAGTCATGGATACGCAGTATTTT
TRBJ1-6,TRBV12-3/TRBV12-4,-,-,CASSLGGRGSNSPLHF,TGTGCCAGCAGTTTGGGGGGCAGAGGGAGTAATTCACCCCTCCACTTT
TRBJ2-7,TRBV12-3/TRBV12-4,many,-,CASRLNYAGREQYF,TGTGCCAGCAGACTGAACTATGCGGGACGCGAGCAGTACTTC
TRBJ2-1,TRBV7-2,many,TRBD1,CASSLEGQATNEQFF,TGTGCCAGCAGCTTAGAGGGACAGGCCACTAATGAGCAGTTCTTC
TRBJ2-3,TRBV29-1,few,TRBD2,CSVVREGRLTDTQYF,TGCAGCGTTGTGAGGGAGGGCCGATTGACAGATACGCAGTATTTT
TRBJ2-5,TRBV27,-,TRBD1,CASSSLGTGHQETQYF,TGTGCCAGCAGTTCATTGGGGACAGGTCACCAAGAGACCCAGTACTTC
TRBJ2-2,TRBV2,many,-,CASSVDSHTGELFF,TGTGCCAGCAGTGTCGACAGCCACACCGGGGAGCTGTTTTTT
TRBJ2-2,TRBV2,many,-,CASSVQAGANTGELFF,TGTGCCAGCAGTGTACAAGCAGGGGCGAACACCGGGGAGCTGTTTTTT
TRBJ2-4,TRBV19,-,-,CASRHGGGTAAKNIQYF,TGTGCCAGTAGACACGGAGGGGGGACCGCAGCCAAAAACATTCAGTACTTC
TRBJ1-3,TRBV20-1,few,TRBD1,CSAFQGQVGNTIYF,TGCAGTGCTTTCCAGGGACAGGTGGGAAACACCATATATTTT
TRBJ1-5,TRBV3-1,many,TRBD1,CASSQSDRGNQPQHF,TGTGCCAGCAGCCAAAGCGACAGGGGGAATCAGCCCCAGCATTTT
TRBJ2-7,TRBV12-5,many,-,CASGLRTEQYF,TGTGCTAGTGGTTTGAGGACAGAGCAGTACTTC
TRBJ2-7,TRBV20-1,many,TRBD2,CSARVRREAEQYF,TGCAGTGCTAGAGTTCGACGGGAGGCCGAGCAGTACTTC
TRBJ1-1,TRBV5-1,many,-,CASSTGEGVSTEAFF,TGCGCCAGCAGCACCGGGGAGGGAGTTAGCACTGAAGCTTTCTTT
TRBJ2-5,TRBV13,few,-,CASSVRASQETQYF,TGTGCCAGCTCTGTCAGGGCGTCTCAAGAGACCCAGTACTTC
TRBJ2-5,TRBV19,-,-,CASNPQDGQETQYF,TGTGCCAGTAATCCCCAAGACGGTCAAGAGACCCAGTACTTC
TRBJ2-1,TRBV18,many,-,CASSPSSPYNEQFF,TGTGCCAGCTCACCTAGCAGTCCCTACAATGAGCAGTTCTTC
TRBJ2-1,TRBV2,few,-,CASRGGYNGQFF,TGTGCCAGCAGGGGAGGATACAATGGGCAGTTCTTC
TRBJ2-2,TRBV27,few,TRBD1,CASSFVRDRVTGELFF,TGTGCCAGCAGTTTCGTCCGGGACAGGGTGACCGGGGAGCTGTTTTTT
TRBJ2-5,TRBV2,many,TRBD1,CASSGQGARETQYF,TGTGCCAGCAGTGGACAGGGGGCGCGGGAGACCCAGTACTTC
TRBJ1-6,TRBV7-2,many,-,CASSLREGDNSPLHF,TGTGCCAGCAGCTTACGGGAGGGAGATAATTCACCCCTCCACTTT
TRBJ2-1,TRBV9,-,-,CASSPSRLTYNEQFF,TGTGCCAGCAGCCCGTCTAGACTTACCTACAATGAGCAGTTCTTC
TRBJ2-1,TRBV20-1,many,-,CSARDFAASYNEQFF,TGCAGTGCTAGAGATTTCGCGGCTTCCTACAATGAGCAGTTCTTC
TRBJ2-1,TRBV19,-,TRBD2,CASRPTSGAYNEQFF,TGTGCCAGTAGGCCGACTAGCGGAGCCTACAATGAGCAGTTCTTC
TRBJ1-3,TRBV9,-,-,CASSVRPKPSTIYF,TGTGCCAGCAGCGTGAGGCCGAAACCAAGCACCATATATTTT
TRBJ2-3,TRBV20-1,many,TRBD2,CSAFWTSGRGADTQYF,TGCAGTGCTTTCTGGACTAGCGGGAGAGGCGCAGATACGCAGTATTTT
TRBJ2-2,TRBV20-1,-,-,CSARDYLREHTGELFF,TGCAGTGCTAGAGATTACCTACGAGAACACACCGGGGAGCTGTTTTTT
TRBJ2-7,TRBV28,many,-,CATRRRSSYEQYF,TGTGCCACTCGACGGCGATCCTCCTACGAGCAGTACTTC
TRBJ1-4,TRBV7-9,-,TRBD1,CASSHRDRAEKLFF,TGTGCCAGCAGCCACCGGGACAGGGCTGAAAAACTGTTTTTT
TRBJ2-5,TRBV29-1,many,-,CSVTPGAPQETQYF,TGCAGCGTTACACCTGGGGCACCTCAAGAGACCCAGTACTTC
TRBJ2-1,TRBV7-2,many,-,CASSWGSNYNEQFF,TGTGCCAGCAGCTGGGGGTCCAACTACAATGAGCAGTTCTTC
TRBJ2-7,TRBV4-1,-,-,CASSQEFRGTYEQYF,TGCGCCAGCAGCCAGGAGTTTAGGGGAACCTACGAGCAGTACTTC
TRBJ2-3,TRBV4-1,few,TRBD1,CASSPKTGGGTDTQYF,TGCGCCAGCAGCCCGAAGACAGGGGGCGGCACAGATACGCAGTATTTT
TRBJ2-1,TRBV7-2,many,TRBD2,CASSLLAVGKYNEQFF,TGTGCCAGCAGCTTACTAGCGGTTGGGAAATACAATGAGCAGTTCTTC